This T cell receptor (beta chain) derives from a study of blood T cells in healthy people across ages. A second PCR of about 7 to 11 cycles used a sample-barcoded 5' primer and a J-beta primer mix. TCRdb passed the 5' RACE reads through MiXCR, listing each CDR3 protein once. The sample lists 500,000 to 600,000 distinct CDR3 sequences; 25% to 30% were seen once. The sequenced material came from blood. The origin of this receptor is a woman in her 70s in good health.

Here the CDR3 DNA reads TGTGCCAGCAGCCCGGACTTGGGACAGGGGGCCTATGGCTACACCTTC. This gives the protein CASSPDLGQGAYGYTF. V and J are TRBV7-2 and TRBJ1-2; TRBD1 matches at 12 bases. With 5 bases clipped from V and 4 bases from J, the junction kept 8 bases outside the gene matches. There are 16 residues in the CDR3. CDR1 is SGHTA, CDR2 FQGNSA, per germline.